Below are 21 T cell receptor beta chains sequenced from a single sample in a study of cytomegalovirus exposure and HLA in healthy donors (dated by TCRdb to about 2017). The library was generated by the immunoSEQ multiplex PCR assay. The multiplex PCR relied on a mix of 60 forward primers for TCR Vbeta segments and 13 reverse primers for TCR Jbeta segments. The clones in this table, taken by TCRdb from immuneACCESS, are in-frame only. Not every clone is retained; where verified, under half of the shortfall comes from an unresolved V gene, and the cause of the rest is unknown. The sample table shows 95,000 to 100,000 clones, and over 70% are seen once. Of the sample, about 9.4% falls within the top ten clones. The sample was PBMCs. These receptors all stem from a man between 50 and 59 years old in good health and CMV-seronegative.

DNA for the CDR3: TGTGCCAGTAACACGGACAGGATCAATTCACCCCTCCACTTT. This sequence encodes CASNTDRINSPLHF. The V and J genes are TRBV19 and TRBJ1-6; 7 positions agree with TRBD1. The trim removed 7 bases at V and 7 bases at J, leaving 7 bases unmatched. The CDR3 extends over 14 amino acids. Germline V gives CDR1 LNHDA, CDR2 SQIVND (reference sequence). The complete variable domain, with remaining parts taken from reference TRBV19 and TRBJ1-6, reads DGGITQSPKYLFRKEGQNVTLSCEQNLNHDAMYWYRQDPGQGLRLIYYSQIVNDFQKGDIAEGYSVSREKKESFPLTVTSAQKNPTAFYLCASNTDRINSPLHFGNGTRLTVT.

Turning to this clone: The same CDR3 is also encoded by other DNA sequences in this sample. The rearrangement joins TRBV4-1 to TRBJ1-1; D gene ambiguous. This CDR3 comprises 15 residues. Trimming took 0 bases from V and 0 from J, leaving 8 bases between them. Germline values: CDR1 MGHRA, CDR2 YSYEKL. The CDR3 sequence is CASSQERGLNTEAFF. DNA for the CDR3: TGCGCCAGCAGCCAAGAACGGGGATTGAACACTGAAGCTTTCTTT.

The chain recombines TRBV9 with TRBJ1-4, with D possibly TRBD1 on 5 matching bases. CDR3 size: 18 residues. Germline V gene sequence: CDR1 SGDLS, CDR2 YYNGEE. V gave up 0 bases and J gave up 3 bases, with 18 bases separating them. CDR3 nucleotides: TGTGCCAGCAGCGTAGAGCCCCGGCAGGGCCCTTCTAATGAAAAACTGTTTTTT. Its protein is CASSVEPRQGPSNEKLFF.

The J gene is TRBJ2-7, the V gene TRBV7-8; TRBD2 matches 8 bases. Germline CDR1 reads SGHVS; CDR2 reads FQNEAQ. The CDR3 totals 12 residues. V was pared by 5 bases and J by 6 bases, with 3 bases of the junction left unmatched. CDR3 in DNA: TGTGCCAGCAGCCGTGCGGGAGGCGAGCAGTACTTC. It encodes CASSRAGGEQYF.

V and J are TRBV28 and TRBJ2-1; the D is unclear. V was clipped by 6 bases and J by 15 bases, with 21 bases between them. The V gene's germline CDR1 is MDHEN and CDR2 SYDVKM. The CDR3 runs to 13 residues. The CDR3: CASSSNPLTSLFF. CDR3 nucleotide sequence: TGTGCCAGCAGCTCTAACCCCTTGACAAGCTTGTTCTTC.

This clone has a handful of counts. The V and J genes are TRBV10-3 and TRBJ2-7, with 9 bases aligning to TRBD2. V was pared by 10 bases and J by 4 bases, with 11 bases of the junction left unmatched. Germline assignment: CDR1 ENHRY and CDR2 SYGVKD. The CDR3 is made up of 14 amino acids. CDR3 region: CATGGAGGIYEQYF. The CDR3 DNA reads TGTGCCACGGGGGGAGCGGGGGGAATTTACGAGCAGTACTTC.

This clone has only one observation. The CDR3 loop is CASSFPGSYEQYF. The CDR3 nucleotides read TGTGCCAGCAGCTTCCCGGGGTCCTACGAGCAGTACTTC. This chain connects TRBV11-2 to TRBJ2-7; D is possibly TRBD2 (5 bases). Deletions cut 3 bases from V and 1 base from J, with 7 bases between. Germline CDR1 and CDR2: SGHAT and FQNNGV. The CDR3 consists of 13 residues.

With regard to this clone: Other DNA sequences from this sample encode an identical CDR3 as well. The rearrangement joins TRBV30 to TRBJ1-5; D might be TRBD1 (5 bases). The CDR3 is 15 residues long. Trimming pared 1 base from V and 6 bases from J, leaving 16 bases between. Per the germline V gene, CDR1 is GTSNPN and CDR2 is SVGIG (reference sequence). The CDR3 spells CAWSGGQGKFQPQHF. The CDR3 nucleotides are TGTGCCTGGAGTGGCGGACAAGGTAAATTTCAGCCCCAGCATTTT.

The V call is TRBV9, the J call TRBJ2-1; D is perhaps TRBD2 (6 bases). With 2 bases removed from V and 7 bases from J, the gap between germline ends came to 10 bases. The CDR3 extends over 13 amino acids. CDR1 is SGDLS and CDR2 is YYNGEE in the germline V gene. As DNA, the CDR3 is TGTGCCAGCAGCGTGGCTGGACTAAATGAGCAGTTCTTC. Protein sequence: CASSVAGLNEQFF.

The V and J genes are TRBV5-1 and TRBJ2-5, with 8 nucleotides matching TRBD1. V shed 4 bases and J 4 bases; nucleotides not matched to a gene: 6. The CDR3 sequence is 14 residues long. Germline V gene sequence: CDR1 SGHRS, CDR2 YFSETQ. CDR3 loop: CASSPSGTGETQYF. CDR3 bases: TGCGCCAGCAGCCCGTCCGGGACAGGAGAGACCCAGTACTTC.

This chain uses TRBV30 with TRBJ2-3; possible D gene TRBD2, 6 bases. The CDR3 loop spans 14 amino acids. V was shortened by 3 bases and J by 2 bases, with 12 bases between the two germline ends. Germline V gene lookup returns CDR1 GTSNPN and CDR2 SVGIG (reference sequence). The CDR3 DNA reads TGTGCCTGGAGCCTACTAGCAACCACAGATACGCAGTATTTT. It codes for CAWSLLATTDTQYF.

This chain links TRBV5-6 with TRBJ1-1; 7 bases are a match to TRBD1. The CDR3 runs to 13 residues. Germline V CDR1 and CDR2: SGHDT, YYEEEE. V dropped 5 bases and J dropped 3; count of bases not matched to a gene: 4. CDR3 bases: TGTGCCAGCAGTCACAGGGGCTACACTGAAGCTTTCTTT. It yields the protein CASSHRGYTEAFF.

This clone showed up just a few times. This chain uses TRBV27 with TRBJ1-6; TRBD1 is a possible D gene (6 bases). Germline CDR1 and CDR2: MNHEY and SMNVEV (reference sequence). This CDR3 spans 14 amino acids. Trimming shortened V by 3 bases and J by 7 bases, and 10 bases separated the two germline ends. The CDR3 reads CASSFGGGNSPLHF. In DNA, the CDR3 is TGTGCCAGCAGTTTTGGGGGGGGCAATTCACCCCTCCACTTT.

The chain links TRBV7-2 to TRBJ1-5; perhaps TRBD1 as D (5 bases). The germline V and J ends were trimmed by 8 bases and 8 bases, with 16 bases remaining between them. The length of the CDR3 is 13 residues. CDR1 SGHTA and CDR2 FQGNSA come from the germline V gene. The chain's CDR3 is CASSGSGREPQHF. The CDR3 DNA reads TGTGCCAGCTCGGGTTCAGGGCGAGAGCCCCAGCATTTT.

The rearrangement uses TRBV7-9 and TRBJ1-3; D is possibly TRBD1 (5 bases). This CDR3 comprises 17 residues. The germline V gene has CDR1 SEHNR and CDR2 FQNEAQ (reference sequence). V gave up 5 bases and J gave up 0 bases, with 17 bases separating them. The CDR3 DNA is TGTGCCAGCAGCCCCCCTCAGGGTGCCACCTCTGGAAACACCATATATTTT. It is translated as CASSPPQGATSGNTIYF.

This sequence joins TRBV5-1 and TRBJ2-7, with 7 bases identical to TRBD2. The CDR3 contains 15 residues. V lost 2 bases, J lost 5 bases, and 10 bases stayed unmatched. From germline, CDR1 is SGHRS and CDR2 YFSETQ. The CDR3 protein is CASSLRGGPTDEQYF. The CDR3, as DNA: TGCGCCAGCAGCTTAAGGGGAGGGCCTACGGACGAGCAGTACTTC.

This sequence joins TRBV4-2 and TRBJ2-1; 9 bases agree with TRBD2. Germline V gives CDR1 LGHNA, CDR2 YNFKEQ. The J segment lost 1 base and the V segment lost 3 bases, leaving 4 bases of the junction unmatched. The CDR3 contains 16 residues. CDR3 nucleotides: TGTGCCAGCAGCCAGTATAGCGGGAGTTCCTACAATGAGCAGTTCTTC. Translation: CASSQYSGSSYNEQFF.

This chain's CDR3 is CAWGRVQETQYF. The CDR3 DNA follows: TGTGCCTGGGGGCGGGTCCAAGAGACCCAGTACTTC. This chain connects TRBV30 to TRBJ2-5; maybe TRBD2 (5 bases). The germline V gene encodes CDR1 GTSNPN and CDR2 SVGIG (reference sequence). The CDR3 loop spans 12 amino acids. Trimming left V 5 bases short and J 1 base short, with 8 bases between. The full variable domain, its missing parts supplied by reference TRBV30 and TRBJ2-5, is SQTIHQWPATLVQPVGSPLSLECTVEGTSNPNLYWYRQAAGRGLQLLFYSVGIGQISSEVPQNLSASRPQDRQFILSSKKLLLSDSGFYLCAWGRVQETQYFGPGTRLLVL.

This chain links TRBV9 with TRBJ2-5; 16 bases fit TRBD2. The ends lost 2 bases at V and 5 bases at J; junction bases unmatched: 3. The CDR3 loop spans 16 amino acids. In germline, CDR1 is SGDLS, CDR2 YYNGEE. The CDR3 DNA sequence: TGTGCCAGCAGCGTGGGACTAGCGGGGGGGCATGAGACCCAGTACTTC. It is translated as CASSVGLAGGHETQYF.

The rearrangement links TRBV30 to TRBJ1-2; TRBD1 might be the D (6 bases). Germline CDR1 reads GTSNPN; CDR2 reads SVGIG (reference sequence). V dropped 3 bases and J dropped 6 bases, with 14 bases sitting between them. The CDR3 is made up of 13 amino acids. CDR3 loop: CAWSSTGGDGYTF. In DNA form, the CDR3 reads TGTGCCTGGAGCTCGACAGGAGGCGATGGCTACACCTTC.

V and J are TRBV11-3 and TRBJ2-1, with D possibly TRBD1 on 6 matching bases. The CDR3 sequence is 14 residues long. Trimming stripped 4 bases from V and 8 bases from J, with 15 bases between. The germline V gene has CDR1 SGHNT and CDR2 YENEEA. CDR3 sequence reads: CASSSSRQGYEQFF. For the CDR3, the DNA is TGTGCCAGCAGCTCGAGCCGGCAGGGGTATGAGCAGTTCTTC.